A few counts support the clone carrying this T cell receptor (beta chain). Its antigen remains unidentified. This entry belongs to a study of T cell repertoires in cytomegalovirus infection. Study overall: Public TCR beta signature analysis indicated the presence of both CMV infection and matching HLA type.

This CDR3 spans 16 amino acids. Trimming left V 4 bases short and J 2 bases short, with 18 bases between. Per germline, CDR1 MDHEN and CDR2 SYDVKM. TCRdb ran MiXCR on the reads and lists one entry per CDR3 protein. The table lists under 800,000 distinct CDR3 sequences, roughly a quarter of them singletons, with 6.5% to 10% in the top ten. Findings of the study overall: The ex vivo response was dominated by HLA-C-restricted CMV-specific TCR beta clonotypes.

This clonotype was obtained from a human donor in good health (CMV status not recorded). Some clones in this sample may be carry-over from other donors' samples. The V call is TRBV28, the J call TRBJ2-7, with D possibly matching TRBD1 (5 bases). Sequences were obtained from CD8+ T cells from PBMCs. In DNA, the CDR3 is TGTGCCAGCAGTTCCCCCCAGGGCCTCCTAACCTACGAGCAGTACTTC. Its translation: CASSSPQGLLTYEQYF.